This T cell receptor beta chain appears in the sequencing data of a study of cytomegalovirus exposure and HLA in healthy donors. Across the whole study: Drawn from HLA-typed donors, tens of millions of unique TCRs were held in an early data release.

PCR used 60 Vbeta primers and 13 Jbeta primers. TCRdb's copy holds only in-frame clones and misses some; the assay was immunoSEQ multiplex PCR. Found here are about 200,000 clones, more than 65% of them singletons; the top ten hold roughly 1.9%. Trimming removed 3 bases from V and 6 bases from J; junction bases left unmatched: 10. Germline V gives CDR1 PRHDT, CDR2 FYEKMQ (reference sequence). This CDR3 contains 15 residues. In the case of this clone: No antigen is known for it. Other DNA sequences of this sample code for an identical CDR3.

Study-level points and caveats: For most subjects, TCR beta sequences were reported to predict HLA-A and HLA-B alleles with accuracy. What was likely a sequencing artifact was a cluster of highly shared sequence variants. Earlier findings revealed that most TCR beta V segments proved productive either about 87% or about 30% of the time.

Sequences were obtained from PBMCs. The TCR originated in a woman aged 30 to 39 in good health and CMV-seronegative. The V gene is TRBV13, the J gene TRBJ1-2, with 7 bases fitting TRBD1. This CDR3 reads CASSFSTTGKDGYTF. CDR3 sequence (DNA): TGTGCCAGCAGCTTCAGCACGACAGGGAAGGATGGCTACACCTTC.